Below are 27 T cell receptor beta chains sequenced from a single sample in a study of shared clonotypes between healthy human individuals. Only in-frame clones appear in the TCRdb table, and some are missing; sequencing was by immunoSEQ multiplex PCR. The top ten hold about 16% of the sample, which has roughly 320,000 clones, around 86% seen once. Sequencing was carried out using memory CD8+ T cells sorted from blood. Described subset: CD45RO+ cells pooled with CCR7-negative TemRA cells. The receptors stem from a man in his late teens or twenties in good health.

J is TRBJ2-5 and V is TRBV30, with TRBD1 identical over 7 bases. Germline assignment: CDR1 GTSNPN and CDR2 SVGIG (reference sequence). V was pared by 3 bases and J by 2 bases, with 6 bases of the junction left unmatched. The CDR3 spans 14 residues. CDR3: CAWRRDSWQETQYF. The CDR3 bases are TGTGCCTGGAGGAGGGACAGTTGGCAAGAGACCCAGTACTTC.

The chain joins TRBV6-6 to TRBJ1-2, with TRBD1 as a possible D gene (5 bases). The V end was cut by 2 bases, the J end by 8 bases, with 12 bases between. Germline assignment: CDR1 MNHNY and CDR2 SVGAGI (reference sequence). The CDR3 has 13 amino acids. CDR3 loop: CASSYTGVWGYTF. CDR3 nucleotide sequence: TGTGCCAGCAGTTACACGGGGGTCTGGGGCTACACCTTC.

The V call is TRBV2, the J call TRBJ1-3; D not certain. V lost 4 bases, J lost 4 bases, and 14 bases lay in between. The germline gives CDR1 SNHLY, CDR2 FYNNEI. The CDR3 is made up of 15 amino acids. The chain's CDR3 is CASSGDTRVGNTIYF. The CDR3 DNA is TGTGCCAGCAGTGGTGACACCCGGGTGGGAAACACCATATATTTT.

J is TRBJ2-7 and V is TRBV6-1; 9 nucleotides align to TRBD2. The CDR3 has 15 residues. Germline V gene data show CDR1 as MNHNS and CDR2 as SASEGT. J was trimmed by 2 bases and V by 0 bases; bases with no gene match: 2. CDR3 sequence: CASSEAGGGAYEQYF. In DNA, the CDR3 is TGTGCCAGCAGTGAAGCAGGCGGGGGGGCCTACGAGCAGTACTTC.

The chain has TRBV6-1 and TRBJ2-3; no firm D call. CDR3 length: 15 amino acids. Per germline, CDR1 MNHNS and CDR2 SASEGT. Trimming removed 6 bases from V and 0 bases from J, with 13 bases in between. In DNA form, the CDR3 reads TGTGCCAGCAGCCCCCCCAGCTTAAGCACAGATACGCAGTATTTT. Its translation is CASSPPSLSTDTQYF.

CDR3 sequence reads: CATSEGQVTYEQYF. The CDR3 DNA follows: TGTGCCACCAGCGAAGGACAGGTTACTTACGAGCAGTACTTC. This chain joins TRBV15 and TRBJ2-7; 7 bases are shared with TRBD1. Germline CDR1 and CDR2: LNHNV and YYDKDF (reference sequence). Trimming cost V 5 bases and J 4 bases; bases outside gene matches: 8. This CDR3 region has 14 residues.

J is TRBJ2-2 and V is TRBV2, with D maybe TRBD1 (5 bases). V gave up 5 bases and J gave up 8 bases, with 18 bases separating them. CDR1 SNHLY and CDR2 FYNNEI come from the germline V gene. The length of the CDR3 is 15 residues. The CDR3 DNA reads TGTGCCAGCAGTCAGTATACAGGTGGCTTGGGGGAGCTGTTTTTT. This translates into CASSQYTGGLGELFF.

J is TRBJ1-2 and V is TRBV7-6; no clear D gene. The CDR3 is made up of 11 amino acids. Trimming left V 5 bases short and J 4 bases short, with 5 bases between. Germline V gives CDR1 SGHVS, CDR2 FNYEAQ. CDR3 bases: TGTGCCAGCAGCATCATCTATGGCTACACCTTC. This encodes CASSIIYGYTF.

V gene TRBV29-1 combines with J gene TRBJ2-7; TRBD1 might be the D (6 bases). The V gene lost 3 bases and the J gene lost 0 bases, with 15 bases spanning the gap. CDR1 and CDR2 (germline): SQVTM, ANQGSEA. This CDR3 comprises 15 residues. CDR3 in amino acids: CSVDEGRGLSYEQYF. The CDR3 DNA is TGCAGCGTTGATGAGGGCAGGGGCCTCTCCTACGAGCAGTACTTC.

This clone was seen a single time. This chain links TRBV18 with TRBJ2-5; 12 bases align to TRBD1. CDR1 is KGHSH and CDR2 is LQKENI in the germline V gene. CDR3 length: 17 residues. V gave up 3 bases and J gave up 9 bases; unmatched junction bases: 14. The CDR3 sequence is CASSPYPGTGGGWAQYF. CDR3 coding DNA: TGTGCCAGCTCACCGTATCCGGGGACAGGGGGCGGTTGGGCCCAGTACTTC.

The rearrangement uses TRBV4-1 and TRBJ1-2; D is unclear. This CDR3 region has 13 residues. CDR1 is MGHRA and CDR2 is YSYEKL in the germline V gene. V was cut by 4 bases and J by 6 bases, with 12 bases left in between. CDR3 sequence (DNA): TGCGCCAGCAGCCGGGTCGAGGGCCATGGCTACACCTTC. The encoded protein is CASSRVEGHGYTF.

CDR3 bases: TGTGCCAGCAGTTTACAGGTGGTAGGAGCAGATACGCAGTATTTT. Translated: CASSLQVVGADTQYF. V is TRBV27 and J is TRBJ2-3; the D is unclear. The CDR3 loop spans 15 amino acids. Germline assignment: CDR1 MNHEY and CDR2 SMNVEV (reference sequence). V shed 2 bases and J shed 4 bases, with 13 bases lying between them.

This clone was seen a handful of times. The chain employs TRBV5-4 and TRBJ2-7, with a possible D match to TRBD2 (6 bases). This CDR3 has 15 residues. Trimming took off 6 bases at V and 5 bases at J, with 21 bases between the two ends. Germline loops: CDR1 SGHNT, CDR2 YYREEE (reference sequence). CDR3 bases: TGTGCCAGCACGTCCTATGGTGGGGGGTCGAACGAGCAGTACTTC. Residues: CASTSYGGGSNEQYF.

To note about this clone: Other DNA sequences in the sample encode the same CDR3. The chain uses TRBV27 and TRBJ1-4; no clear D. V was shortened by 3 bases and J by 7 bases, with 3 bases between the two germline ends. This CDR3 contains 11 residues. CDR1 is MNHEY, CDR2 SMNVEV, per germline (reference sequence). The CDR3 DNA reads TGTGCCAGCAGTTTCGGTGAAAAACTGTTTTTT. Its translation is CASSFGEKLFF.

The CDR3 loop reads CASSRAGSRSYNSPLHF. CDR3 in DNA: TGTGCCAGCAGCCGGGCGGGTAGCAGATCCTATAATTCACCCCTCCACTTT. The J gene is TRBJ1-6, the V gene TRBV27; D remains ambiguous. Trimming pared 6 bases from V and 1 base from J, leaving 16 bases between. This CDR3 contains 17 residues. Germline V gives CDR1 MNHEY, CDR2 SMNVEV (reference sequence).

The rearrangement links TRBV18 to TRBJ2-5; TRBD1 matches at 8 bases. V gave up 3 bases and J gave up 3 bases; unmatched junction bases: 3. CDR1 and CDR2 (germline): KGHSH, LQKENI. The CDR3 covers 14 residues. Written as DNA, the CDR3 is TGTGCCAGCTCACCCCCGGACAGGGAAGAGACCCAGTACTTC. This gives the protein CASSPPDREETQYF.

The chain uses TRBV6-5 and TRBJ2-1, with 9 bases lining up with TRBD2. The CDR3 is 14 amino acids. Trimming at V came to 0 bases and at J to 8 bases, leaving 2 bases not matched to a gene. Per the germline V gene, CDR1 is MNHEY and CDR2 is SVGAGI. For the CDR3, the DNA is TGTGCCAGCAGTTACTCTGGCGGGGGGGATGAGCAGTTCTTC. Its protein product is CASSYSGGGDEQFF.

This clone has at least ten counts. The CDR3 nucleotides read TGTGCCAGCAGCTCGTCGGGGCCCGGGGACACTGAAGCTTTCTTT. Its translation: CASSSSGPGDTEAFF. This rearrangement joins TRBV11-2 to TRBJ1-1; possible D gene TRBD1, 5 bases. The CDR3 consists of 15 residues. V dropped 4 bases and J dropped 3 bases, with 15 bases sitting between them. Germline V gene data show CDR1 as SGHAT and CDR2 as FQNNGV.

This sequence joins TRBV11-2 and TRBJ2-7; tentatively, D is TRBD2 (6 bases). The CDR3 length is 15 residues. V was cut by 5 bases and J by 0 bases, with 14 bases left in between. The germline gives CDR1 SGHAT, CDR2 FQNNGV. The DNA for the CDR3 is TGTGCCAGCAGCCACGAGGCGGGACCCTCCTACGAGCAGTACTTC. It encodes CASSHEAGPSYEQYF.

The rearrangement links TRBV4-3 to TRBJ2-5; 9 nucleotides line up with TRBD1. Trimming cost V 1 base and J 2 bases; bases outside gene matches: 11. This CDR3 contains 18 residues. Germline lookup yields CDR1 LGHNA and CDR2 YSLEER. The CDR3 bases are TGCGCCAGCAGCCAAGGGACAGGGGTCCTGGTTGGTCAAGAGACCCAGTACTTC. The encoded protein is CASSQGTGVLVGQETQYF.

The J gene is TRBJ2-7, the V gene TRBV4-1, with 11 nucleotides matching TRBD1. The CDR3 runs 16 residues. The germline V gene has CDR1 MGHRA and CDR2 YSYEKL. The trim removed 3 bases at V and 4 bases at J, leaving 8 bases unmatched. CDR3 nucleotides: TGCGCCAGCAGCCAGGTATCCGGGACAGGGGGATACGAGCAGTACTTC. Translating it yields CASSQVSGTGGYEQYF.

The chain combines TRBV6-5 with TRBJ1-2, with 10 bases identical to TRBD1. Trimming removed 5 bases from V and 4 bases from J; junction bases left unmatched: 4. This CDR3 comprises 14 residues. Per germline, CDR1 MNHEY and CDR2 SVGAGI. For the CDR3, the DNA is TGTGCCAGCAGTCCGGGACAGGGGTCCTATGGCTACACCTTC. Translation: CASSPGQGSYGYTF.

This chain joins TRBV4-1 and TRBJ2-7; TRBD1 might be the D (5 bases). The CDR3 is 14 amino acids. V was clipped by 3 bases and J by 3 bases, with 12 bases between them. Germline lookup yields CDR1 MGHRA and CDR2 YSYEKL. The CDR3: CASSQGIRGYEQYF. The CDR3 DNA sequence: TGCGCCAGCAGCCAGGGAATAAGGGGCTACGAGCAGTACTTC.

This clone has at least ten counts. The rearrangement uses TRBV5-4 and TRBJ1-2, with 9 bases fitting TRBD1. This CDR3 has 12 amino acids. From germline, CDR1 is SGHNT and CDR2 YYREEE (reference sequence). Trimming removed 4 bases from V and 12 bases from J; junction bases left unmatched: 7. CDR3 sequence reads: CASSIRDRDHTF. The CDR3, as DNA: TGTGCCAGCAGCATACGGGACAGGGACCACACCTTC.

This clone was observed a handful of times. The chain recombines TRBV4-1 with TRBJ2-3; 10 nucleotides match TRBD2. There are 18 residues in the CDR3. J gave up 3 bases and V 0 bases, and 9 bases lay outside the gene matches. The germline V gene encodes CDR1 MGHRA and CDR2 YSYEKL. The CDR3 loop reads CASSQEGGPGLATDTQYF. The CDR3 bases are TGCGCCAGCAGCCAAGAAGGGGGACCGGGACTAGCGACAGATACGCAGTATTTT.

The gene calls are TRBV7-2 and TRBJ2-1, with a tentative D call TRBD1 (6 bases). The CDR3 has 15 residues. V was clipped by 5 bases and J by 0 bases, with 11 bases between them. Germline V gives CDR1 SGHTA, CDR2 FQGNSA. The CDR3 region is CASSEDSSSYNEQFF. The DNA of the CDR3 is TGTGCCAGCAGCGAGGACAGTAGCTCCTACAATGAGCAGTTCTTC.

The chain recombines TRBV4-1 with TRBJ1-1; no reliable D call. Germline values: CDR1 MGHRA, CDR2 YSYEKL. V lost 4 bases and J 1 base, leaving 13 bases between the germline ends. The CDR3 length is 15 residues. The CDR3 DNA sequence: TGCGCCAGCAGCCCTCCCAAGAGGACGAACACTGAAGCTTTCTTT. This encodes CASSPPKRTNTEAFF.